This TCR beta chain was captured in a study of blood T cell repertoires in COVID-19. Assay used: immunoSEQ multiplex PCR; TCRdb lists only in-frame clones, some missing. The sample includes tens of thousands of clones, 75% to 90% of them seen just once. CDR3 length: 14 residues. Germline-derived CDR1 and CDR2 are SGHRS and YFSETQ. V lost 5 bases, J lost 2 bases, and 3 bases stayed unmatched. The chain couples TRBV5-1 to TRBJ2-2; TRBD2 agrees at 7 bases. Material for sequencing was peripheral blood. The TCR was taken from a man aged 25-45 years with acute or convalescent COVID-19. The CDR3 here is CASRLAVNTGELFF. CDR3 coding DNA: TGCGCCAGCAGGCTAGCGGTTAACACCGGGGAGCTGTTTTTT.